Many counts were recorded for the clone carrying this T cell receptor (beta chain). What it binds is unknown. Trimming removed 1 base from V and 5 bases from J, with 17 bases in between. CDR1 is SGHTA, CDR2 FQGTGA, per germline. The CDR3 is 17 residues long. This specimen belongs to a study of breast tumors, draining lymph nodes, adjacent tissues. The study, taken as a whole, reports: Tumor and nontumor repertoires were significantly more similar in luminal-like than in basal-like breast cancer. The lymph node origin of tumor T cells was framed as consistent with a hypothesis, not demonstrated.

TCRdb processed the multiplex PCR reads anew with MiXCR; each CDR3 protein has one entry. This sample carries approximately 90,000 distinct CDR3 sequences, about 27% of them seen once, and the ten largest clones take 8.1%. Samples came from axillary lymph nodes draining the breast cancer. Sequenced: axillary lymph node tissue. This receptor was obtained from a female donor with breast cancer. Some clones in this sample may be carry-over from other donors' samples. The chain uses TRBV7-3 and TRBJ2-2, with a tentative D call TRBD2 (5 bases). CDR3 residues: CASSLIATFPPTGELFF. CDR3 nucleotide sequence: TGTGCCAGCAGCTTAATAGCGACATTCCCCCCTACCGGGGAGCTGTTTTTT.